This T cell receptor beta chain was identified during a study of T-cell reconstitution after alpha-beta-depleted transplantation in children. This clonotype came up many times. The CDR3 extends over 16 amino acids. After removal of 4 bases from V and 1 base from J, the junction contained 7 bases not matched to a gene. Germline lookup yields CDR1 SGHRS and CDR2 YFSETQ. Preparation of the TCRbeta library was carried out with unique molecular identifiers. One entry per CDR3 protein results from TCRdb running MiXCR on the PCR reads. The sample carries 60,000 to 80,000 distinct CDR3 sequences, about 6.7% recorded once.

The gene calls are TRBV5-1 and TRBJ2-2; 7 positions match TRBD2. The receptor's source is a human donor who donated a stem cell graft to a child with acute lymphoblastic leukemia. This specimen was PBMCs from the stem cell graft donor, taken from the stem cell graft. CDR3 sequence reads: CASSPGLTGNTGELFF. DNA for the CDR3: TGCGCCAGCAGCCCGGGACTAACCGGGAACACCGGGGAGCTGTTTTTT.